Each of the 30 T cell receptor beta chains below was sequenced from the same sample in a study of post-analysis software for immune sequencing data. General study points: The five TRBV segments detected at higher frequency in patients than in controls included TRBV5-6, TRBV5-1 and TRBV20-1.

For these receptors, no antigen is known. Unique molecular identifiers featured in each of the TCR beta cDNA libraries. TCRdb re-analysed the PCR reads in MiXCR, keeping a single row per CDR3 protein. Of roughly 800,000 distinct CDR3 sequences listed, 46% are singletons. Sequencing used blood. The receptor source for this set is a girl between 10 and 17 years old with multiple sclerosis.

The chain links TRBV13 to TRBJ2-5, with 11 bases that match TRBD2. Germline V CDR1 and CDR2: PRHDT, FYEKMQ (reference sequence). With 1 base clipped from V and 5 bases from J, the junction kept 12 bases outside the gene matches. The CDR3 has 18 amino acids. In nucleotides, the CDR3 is TGTGCCAGCAGCTTAGAATCCCGACTAGCGGGACCGTGGGAGACCCAGTACTTC. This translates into CASSLESRLAGPWETQYF.

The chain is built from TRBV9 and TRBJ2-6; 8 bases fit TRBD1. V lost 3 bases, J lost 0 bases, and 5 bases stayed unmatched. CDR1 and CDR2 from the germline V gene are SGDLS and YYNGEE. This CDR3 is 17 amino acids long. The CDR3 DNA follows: TGTGCCAGCAGCGAACGGGACAGGATCTCTGGGGCCAACGTCCTGACTTTC. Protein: CASSERDRISGANVLTF.

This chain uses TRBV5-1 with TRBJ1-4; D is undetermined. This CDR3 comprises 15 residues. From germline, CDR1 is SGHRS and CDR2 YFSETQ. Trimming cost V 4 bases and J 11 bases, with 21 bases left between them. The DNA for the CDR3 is TGCGCCAGCAGCCCGGAAGCACGCCTTCGAGACAAACTGTTTTTT. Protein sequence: CASSPEARLRDKLFF.

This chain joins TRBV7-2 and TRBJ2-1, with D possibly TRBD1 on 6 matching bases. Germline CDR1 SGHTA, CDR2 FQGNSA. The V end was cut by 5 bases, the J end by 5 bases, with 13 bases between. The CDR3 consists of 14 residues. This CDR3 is CASSPRQADNEQFF. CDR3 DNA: TGTGCCAGCAGCCCAAGACAGGCCGACAATGAGCAGTTCTTC.

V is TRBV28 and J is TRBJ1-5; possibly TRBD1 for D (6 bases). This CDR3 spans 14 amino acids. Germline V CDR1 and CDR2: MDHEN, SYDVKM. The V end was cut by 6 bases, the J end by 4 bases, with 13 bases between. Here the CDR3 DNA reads TGTGCCAGCAGCCCTCACAGGGATAATCAGCCCCAGCATTTT. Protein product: CASSPHRDNQPQHF.

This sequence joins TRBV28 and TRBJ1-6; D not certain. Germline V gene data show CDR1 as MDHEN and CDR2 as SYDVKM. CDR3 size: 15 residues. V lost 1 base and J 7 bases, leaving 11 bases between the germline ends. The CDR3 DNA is TGTGCCAGCAGTTTATCGGGAGGGTTCAATTCACCCCTCCACTTT. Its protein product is CASSLSGGFNSPLHF.

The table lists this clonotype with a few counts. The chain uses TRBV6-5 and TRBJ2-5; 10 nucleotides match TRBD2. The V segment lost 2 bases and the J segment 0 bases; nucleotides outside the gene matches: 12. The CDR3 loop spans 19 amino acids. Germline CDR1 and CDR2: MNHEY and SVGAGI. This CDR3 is CASSYPTTRTSGHQETQYF. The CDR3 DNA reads TGTGCCAGCAGTTACCCGACCACCCGGACTAGCGGACACCAAGAGACCCAGTACTTC.

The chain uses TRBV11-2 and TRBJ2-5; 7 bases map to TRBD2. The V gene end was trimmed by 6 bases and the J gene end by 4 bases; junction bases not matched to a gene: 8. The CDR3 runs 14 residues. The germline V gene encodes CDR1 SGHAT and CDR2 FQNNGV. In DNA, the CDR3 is TGTGCCAGCAGACGGACGAGCGGGGCAGAGACCCAGTACTTC. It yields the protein CASRRTSGAETQYF.

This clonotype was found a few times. The CDR3 DNA reads TGTGCCACCAGAACAGGGGATGGCTACACCTTC. This codes for CATRTGDGYTF. The chain combines TRBV7-9 with TRBJ1-2, with 7 nucleotides matching TRBD1. The J segment lost 6 bases and the V segment lost 10 bases, leaving 5 bases of the junction unmatched. Germline values: CDR1 SEHNR, CDR2 FQNEAQ (reference sequence). The CDR3 sequence is 11 residues long.

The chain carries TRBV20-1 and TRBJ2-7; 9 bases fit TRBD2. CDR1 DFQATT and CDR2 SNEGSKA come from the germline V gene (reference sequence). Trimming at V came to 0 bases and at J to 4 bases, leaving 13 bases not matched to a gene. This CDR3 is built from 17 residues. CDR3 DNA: TGCAGTGCTAGAGATGGAGTAGCGGGAGTAGGGACTTACGAGCAGTACTTC. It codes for CSARDGVAGVGTYEQYF.

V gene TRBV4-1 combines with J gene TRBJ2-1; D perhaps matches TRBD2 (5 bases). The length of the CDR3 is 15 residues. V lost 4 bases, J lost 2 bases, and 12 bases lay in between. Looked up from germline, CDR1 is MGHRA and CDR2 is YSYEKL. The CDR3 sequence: CASSPQDSTYNEQFF. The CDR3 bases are TGCGCCAGCAGCCCCCAGGACTCCACCTACAATGAGCAGTTCTTC.

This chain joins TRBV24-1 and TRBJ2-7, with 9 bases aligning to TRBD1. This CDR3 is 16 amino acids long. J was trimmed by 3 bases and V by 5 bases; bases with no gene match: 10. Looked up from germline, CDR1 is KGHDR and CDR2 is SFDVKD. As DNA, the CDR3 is TGTGCCACCAGTGGTCCCGGGACAGGGCCCTTCTACGAGCAGTACTTC. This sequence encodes CATSGPGTGPFYEQYF.

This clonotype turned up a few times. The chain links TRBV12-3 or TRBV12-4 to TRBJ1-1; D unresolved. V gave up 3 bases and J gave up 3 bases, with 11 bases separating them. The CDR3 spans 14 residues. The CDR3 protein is CASSFTDAYTEAFF. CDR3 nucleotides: TGTGCCAGCAGTTTTACAGATGCGTACACTGAAGCTTTCTTT.

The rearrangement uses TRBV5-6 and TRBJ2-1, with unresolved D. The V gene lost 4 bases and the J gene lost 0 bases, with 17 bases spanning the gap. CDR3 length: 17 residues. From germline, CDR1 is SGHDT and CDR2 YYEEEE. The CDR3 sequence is CASSQSRLVSSYNEQFF. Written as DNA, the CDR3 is TGTGCCAGCAGCCAGTCCCGGCTCGTCAGCTCCTACAATGAGCAGTTCTTC.

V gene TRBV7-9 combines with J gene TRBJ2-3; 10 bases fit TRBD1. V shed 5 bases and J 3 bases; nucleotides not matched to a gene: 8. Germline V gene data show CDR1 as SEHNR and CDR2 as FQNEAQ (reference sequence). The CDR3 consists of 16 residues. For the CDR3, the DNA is TGTGCCAGCAGCCAAACCGGGACAGGGGAGACAGATACGCAGTATTTT. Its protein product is CASSQTGTGETDTQYF. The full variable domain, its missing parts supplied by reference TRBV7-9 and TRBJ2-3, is DTGVSQNPRHKITKRGQNVTFRCDPISEHNRLYWYRQTLGQGPEFLTYFQNEAQLEKSRLLSDRFSAERPKGSFSTLEIQRTEQGDSAMYLCASSQTGTGETDTQYFGPGTRLTVL.

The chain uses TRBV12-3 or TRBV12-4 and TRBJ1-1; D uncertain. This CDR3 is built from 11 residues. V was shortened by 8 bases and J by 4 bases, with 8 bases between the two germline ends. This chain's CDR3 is CASCSTTEAFF. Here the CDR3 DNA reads TGTGCCAGCTGTAGCACCACTGAAGCTTTCTTT.

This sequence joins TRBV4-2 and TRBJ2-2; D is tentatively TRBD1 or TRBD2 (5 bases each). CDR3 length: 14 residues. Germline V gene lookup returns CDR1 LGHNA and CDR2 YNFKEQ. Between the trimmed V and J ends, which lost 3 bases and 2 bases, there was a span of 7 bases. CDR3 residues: CASSQGRNTGELFF. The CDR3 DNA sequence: TGTGCCAGCAGCCAGGGACGTAACACCGGGGAGCTGTTTTTT.

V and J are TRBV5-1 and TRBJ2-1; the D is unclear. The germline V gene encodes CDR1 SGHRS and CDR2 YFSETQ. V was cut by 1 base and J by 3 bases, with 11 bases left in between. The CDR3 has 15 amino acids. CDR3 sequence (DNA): TGCGCCAGCAGCTTGTCCGTCGGGTACTACAATGAGCAGTTCTTC. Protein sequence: CASSLSVGYYNEQFF.

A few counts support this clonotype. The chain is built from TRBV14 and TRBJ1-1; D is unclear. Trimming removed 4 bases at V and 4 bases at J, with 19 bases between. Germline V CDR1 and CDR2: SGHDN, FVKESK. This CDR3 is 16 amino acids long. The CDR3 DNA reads TGTGCCAGCAGCCTTTGGTCAGGACCCGGCGGCACTGAAGCTTTCTTT. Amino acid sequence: CASSLWSGPGGTEAFF.

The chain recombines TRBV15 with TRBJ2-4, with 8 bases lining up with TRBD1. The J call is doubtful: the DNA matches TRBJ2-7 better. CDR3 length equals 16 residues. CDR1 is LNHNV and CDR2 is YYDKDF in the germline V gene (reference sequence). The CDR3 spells CATSIPLGTGCYEQYF. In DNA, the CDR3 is TGTGCCACCAGCATTCCTCTCGGGACAGGTTGCTACGAGCAGTACTTC.

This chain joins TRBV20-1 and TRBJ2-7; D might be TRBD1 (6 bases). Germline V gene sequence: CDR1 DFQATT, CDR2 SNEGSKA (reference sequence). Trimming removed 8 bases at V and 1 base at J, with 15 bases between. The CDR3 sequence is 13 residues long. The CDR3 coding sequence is TGCAGTCCCAACAGGGTATGGTCCTACGAGCAGTACTTC. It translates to CSPNRVWSYEQYF.

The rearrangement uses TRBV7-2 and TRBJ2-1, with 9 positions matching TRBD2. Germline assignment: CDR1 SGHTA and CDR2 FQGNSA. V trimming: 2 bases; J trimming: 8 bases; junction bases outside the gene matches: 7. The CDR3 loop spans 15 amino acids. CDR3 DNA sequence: TGTGCCAGCAGCTTAAGTGGGACTAGCATCGATGAGCAGTTCTTC. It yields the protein CASSLSGTSIDEQFF.

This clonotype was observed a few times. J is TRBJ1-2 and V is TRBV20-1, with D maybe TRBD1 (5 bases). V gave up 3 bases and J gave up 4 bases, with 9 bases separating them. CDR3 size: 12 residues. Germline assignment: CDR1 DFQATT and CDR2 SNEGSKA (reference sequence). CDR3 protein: CSASGTSYGYTF. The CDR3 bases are TGCAGTGCTAGTGGGACCTCCTATGGCTACACCTTC.

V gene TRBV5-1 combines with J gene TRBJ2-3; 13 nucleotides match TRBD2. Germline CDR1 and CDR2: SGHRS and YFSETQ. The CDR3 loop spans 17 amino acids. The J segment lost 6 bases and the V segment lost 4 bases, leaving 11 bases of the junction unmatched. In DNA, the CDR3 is TGCGCCAGCAGCCCACTGGGACTAGCGGGAACCTGGGATACGCAGTATTTT. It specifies CASSPLGLAGTWDTQYF.

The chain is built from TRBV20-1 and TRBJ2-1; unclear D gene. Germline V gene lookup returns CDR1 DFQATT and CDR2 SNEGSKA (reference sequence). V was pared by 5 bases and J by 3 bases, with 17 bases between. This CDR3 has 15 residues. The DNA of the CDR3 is TGCAGTGCTGGATTGGGCAACGACTTCTACAATGAGCAGTTCTTC. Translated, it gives CSAGLGNDFYNEQFF.

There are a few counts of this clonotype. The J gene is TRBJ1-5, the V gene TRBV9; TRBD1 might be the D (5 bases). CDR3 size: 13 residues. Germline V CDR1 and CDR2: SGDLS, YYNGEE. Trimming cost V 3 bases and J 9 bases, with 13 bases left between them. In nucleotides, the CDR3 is TGTGCCAGCAGCGCCCAGGGAGGAAGGCCCCAGCATTTT. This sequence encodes CASSAQGGRPQHF.

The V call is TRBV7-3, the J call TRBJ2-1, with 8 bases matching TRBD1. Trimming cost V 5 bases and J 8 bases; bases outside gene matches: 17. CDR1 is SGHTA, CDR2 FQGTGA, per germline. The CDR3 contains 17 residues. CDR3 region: CASSPTVRTGSMDEQFF. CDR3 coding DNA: TGTGCCAGCAGCCCTACGGTCCGGACAGGGAGTATGGATGAGCAGTTCTTC. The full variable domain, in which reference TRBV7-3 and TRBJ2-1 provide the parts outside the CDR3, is GAGVSQTPSNKVTEKGKYVELRCDPISGHTALYWYRQSLGQGPEFLIYFQGTGAADDSGLPNDRFFAVRPEGSVSTLKIQRTERGDSAVYLCASSPTVRTGSMDEQFFGPGTRLTVL.

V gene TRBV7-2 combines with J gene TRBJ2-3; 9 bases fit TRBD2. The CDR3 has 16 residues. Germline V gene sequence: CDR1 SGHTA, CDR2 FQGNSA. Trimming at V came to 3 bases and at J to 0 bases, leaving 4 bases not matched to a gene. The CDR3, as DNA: TGTGCCAGCAGCTTTGCGGGAGGGCCTAGCACAGATACGCAGTATTTT. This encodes CASSFAGGPSTDTQYF.

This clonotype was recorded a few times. DNA for the CDR3: TGCGCCAGCAGCCAGGGTTCTAGCGGGCTCGGGGAGCAGTACTTC. Amino acids: CASSQGSSGLGEQYF. The chain links TRBV4-3 to TRBJ2-4, with TRBD2 matching 8 bases. The CDR3 extends over 15 amino acids. Germline CDR1 is LGHNA and CDR2 is YSLEER. With 3 bases clipped from V and 13 bases from J, the junction kept 14 bases outside the gene matches.

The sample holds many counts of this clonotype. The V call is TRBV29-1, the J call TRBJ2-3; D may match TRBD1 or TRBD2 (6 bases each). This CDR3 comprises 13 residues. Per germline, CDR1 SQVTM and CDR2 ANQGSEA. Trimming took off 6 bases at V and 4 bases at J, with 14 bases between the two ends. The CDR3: CSVEQGGADTQYF. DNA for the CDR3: TGCAGCGTAGAACAGGGAGGCGCAGATACGCAGTATTTT.